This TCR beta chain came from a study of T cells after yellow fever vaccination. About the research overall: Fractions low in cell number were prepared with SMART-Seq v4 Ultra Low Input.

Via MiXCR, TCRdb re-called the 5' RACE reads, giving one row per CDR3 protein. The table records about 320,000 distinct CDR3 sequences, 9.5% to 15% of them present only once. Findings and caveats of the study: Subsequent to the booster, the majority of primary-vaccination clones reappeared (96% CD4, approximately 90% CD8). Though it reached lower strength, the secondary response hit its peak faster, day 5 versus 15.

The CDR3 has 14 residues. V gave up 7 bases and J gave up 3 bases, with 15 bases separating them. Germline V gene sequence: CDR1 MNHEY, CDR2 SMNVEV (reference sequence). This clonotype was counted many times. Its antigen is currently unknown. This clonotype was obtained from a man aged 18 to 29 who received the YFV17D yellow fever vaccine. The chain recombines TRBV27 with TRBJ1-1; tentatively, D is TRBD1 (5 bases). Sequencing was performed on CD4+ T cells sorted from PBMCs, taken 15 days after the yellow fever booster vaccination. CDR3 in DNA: TGTGCCAGCACCCCCGGGGGGATAGACACTGAAGCTTTCTTT. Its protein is CASTPGGIDTEAFF.